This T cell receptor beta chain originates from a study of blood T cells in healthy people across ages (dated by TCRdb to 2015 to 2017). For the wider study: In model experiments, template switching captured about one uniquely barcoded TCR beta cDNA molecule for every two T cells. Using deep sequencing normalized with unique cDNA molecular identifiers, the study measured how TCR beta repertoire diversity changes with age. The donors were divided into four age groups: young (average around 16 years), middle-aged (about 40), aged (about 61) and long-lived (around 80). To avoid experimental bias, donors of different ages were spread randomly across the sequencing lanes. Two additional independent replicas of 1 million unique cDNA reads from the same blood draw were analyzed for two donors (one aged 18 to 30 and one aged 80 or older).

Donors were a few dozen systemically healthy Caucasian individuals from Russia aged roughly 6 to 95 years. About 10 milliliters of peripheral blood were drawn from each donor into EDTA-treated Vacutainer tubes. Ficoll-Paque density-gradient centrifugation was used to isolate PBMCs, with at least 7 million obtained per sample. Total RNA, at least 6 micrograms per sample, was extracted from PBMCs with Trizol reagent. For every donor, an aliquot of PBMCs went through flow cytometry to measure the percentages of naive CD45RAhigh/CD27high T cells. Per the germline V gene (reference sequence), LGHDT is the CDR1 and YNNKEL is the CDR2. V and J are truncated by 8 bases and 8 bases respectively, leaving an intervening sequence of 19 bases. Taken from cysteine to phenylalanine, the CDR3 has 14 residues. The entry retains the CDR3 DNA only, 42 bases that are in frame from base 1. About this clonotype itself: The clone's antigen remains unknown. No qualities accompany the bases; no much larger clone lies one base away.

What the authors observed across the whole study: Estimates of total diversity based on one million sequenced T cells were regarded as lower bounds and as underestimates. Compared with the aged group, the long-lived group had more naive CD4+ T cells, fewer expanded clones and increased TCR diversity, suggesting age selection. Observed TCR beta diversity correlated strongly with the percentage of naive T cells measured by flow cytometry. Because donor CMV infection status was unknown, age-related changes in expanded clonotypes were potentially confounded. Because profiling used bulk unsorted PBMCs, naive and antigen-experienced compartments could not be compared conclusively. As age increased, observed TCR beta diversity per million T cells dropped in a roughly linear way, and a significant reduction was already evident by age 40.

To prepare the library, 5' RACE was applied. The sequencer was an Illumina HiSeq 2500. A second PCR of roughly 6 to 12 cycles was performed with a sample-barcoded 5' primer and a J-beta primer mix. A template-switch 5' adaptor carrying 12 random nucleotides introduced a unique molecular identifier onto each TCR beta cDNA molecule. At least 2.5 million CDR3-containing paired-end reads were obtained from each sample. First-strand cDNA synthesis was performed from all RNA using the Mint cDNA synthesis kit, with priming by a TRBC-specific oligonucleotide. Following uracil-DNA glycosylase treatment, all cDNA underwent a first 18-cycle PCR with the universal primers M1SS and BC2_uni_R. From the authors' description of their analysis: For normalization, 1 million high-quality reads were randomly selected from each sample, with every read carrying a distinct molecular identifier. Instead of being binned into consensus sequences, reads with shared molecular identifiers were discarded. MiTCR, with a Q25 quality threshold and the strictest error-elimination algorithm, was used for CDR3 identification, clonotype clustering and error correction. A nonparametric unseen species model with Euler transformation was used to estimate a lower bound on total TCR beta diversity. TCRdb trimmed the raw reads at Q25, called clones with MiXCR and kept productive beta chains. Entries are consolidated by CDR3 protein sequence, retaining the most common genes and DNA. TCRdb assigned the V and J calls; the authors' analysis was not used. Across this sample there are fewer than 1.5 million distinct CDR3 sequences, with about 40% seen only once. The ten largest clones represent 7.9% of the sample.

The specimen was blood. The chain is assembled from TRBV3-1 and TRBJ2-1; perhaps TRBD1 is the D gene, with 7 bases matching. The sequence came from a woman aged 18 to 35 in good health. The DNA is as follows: TGTGCCAGCTTAAGGAGGGGGCCGTGGGATGAGCAGTTCTTC. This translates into CASLRRGPWDEQFF.